The rows below give T cell receptor beta chains drawn from one sample of a study of T-cell memory formation after mild COVID-19. TCRdb itself ran the 5' RACE reads through MiXCR, one entry per CDR3 protein. The table has a few hundred thousand distinct CDR3 sequences, roughly 17% seen once. Specimen: PBMCs or a T cell subset sorted from them (not recorded which). The receptors derive from a man aged 18 to 29 who had mild COVID-19 (a few samples of this study predate the infection). Cell type and time point are not known. Both conserved end residues are part of each CDR3. A D gene is named only where the DNA matches it firmly. Clone size is given for some rows only: seen once, a few or many times, or a class if the clone is expanded.

clone_size: few; j_call: TRBJ2-5; v_call: TRBV2; d_call: -; cdr3_nt: TGTGCCATCCAAGGGTTGACGAGGGAGACCCAGTACTTC; cdr3_aa: CAIQGLTRETQYF
clone_size: -; j_call: TRBJ2-7; v_call: TRBV19; d_call: TRBD2; cdr3_nt: TGTGCCAGTAGTCCATGGGGGGGCTACGAGCAGTACTTC; cdr3_aa: CASSPWGGYEQYF
clone_size: few; j_call: TRBJ1-3; v_call: TRBV20-1; d_call: -; cdr3_nt: TGCAGTGCGCCATGGGGGGGAGCTGGAAACACCATATATTTT; cdr3_aa: CSAPWGGAGNTIYF
clone_size: few; j_call: TRBJ2-1; v_call: TRBV4-3; d_call: -; cdr3_nt: TGCGCCAGCACCAATGAGCAGTTCTTC; cdr3_aa: CASTNEQFF
clone_size: -; j_call: TRBJ2-5; v_call: TRBV6-2/TRBV6-3; d_call: -; cdr3_nt: TGTGCCAGCAGTTACCTTTGGGCGGGGGACAAAGAGACCCAGTACTTC; cdr3_aa: CASSYLWAGDKETQYF
clone_size: -; j_call: TRBJ1-2; v_call: TRBV6-5; d_call: -; cdr3_nt: TGTGCCAGCAGTTCCCCTAGCAGGGCATGGGGCTACACCTTC; cdr3_aa: CASSSPSRAWGYTF
clone_size: once; j_call: TRBJ1-5; v_call: TRBV6-2/TRBV6-3; d_call: TRBD1; cdr3_nt: TGTGCCAGCAGCGGGACAGGCCCCCAGCCCCAGCATTTT; cdr3_aa: CASSGTGPQPQHF
clone_size: many; j_call: TRBJ2-3; v_call: TRBV29-1; d_call: TRBD2; cdr3_nt: TGCAGCGTTTCCAAAAGACTAGCGGGGTTTTCTAGCACAGATACGCAGTATTTT; cdr3_aa: CSVSKRLAGFSSTDTQYF
clone_size: -; j_call: TRBJ2-5; v_call: TRBV29-1; d_call: -; cdr3_nt: TGCAGCGTTGTATCGGCAGGAGAGACCCAGTACTTC; cdr3_aa: CSVVSAGETQYF
clone_size: few; j_call: TRBJ2-1; v_call: TRBV7-8; d_call: -; cdr3_nt: TGTGCCAGCGGGGGGGCCGAAGCAGGTGAGCAGTTCTTC; cdr3_aa: CASGGAEAGEQFF
clone_size: -; j_call: TRBJ1-1; v_call: TRBV7-9; d_call: -; cdr3_nt: TGTGCCAGCAGCTTATTGCGGGGGGGAGCAGGGTGGTACACTGAAGCTTTCTTT; cdr3_aa: CASSLLRGGAGWYTEAFF
clone_size: -; j_call: TRBJ1-1; v_call: TRBV10-3; d_call: -; cdr3_nt: TGTGCCATCAGGGCCTCCGGGATGGGGAACACTGAAGCTTTCTTT; cdr3_aa: CAIRASGMGNTEAFF
clone_size: few; j_call: TRBJ1-6; v_call: TRBV30; d_call: -; cdr3_nt: TGTGCCTGGACGGGCCTCTCCTATAATTCACCCCTCCACTTT; cdr3_aa: CAWTGLSYNSPLHF
clone_size: -; j_call: TRBJ1-5; v_call: TRBV12-3/TRBV12-4; d_call: -; cdr3_nt: TGTGCCAGCAGTCCGGATACAATAAGGACGGGAAGCTTT; cdr3_aa: CASSPDTIRTGSF
clone_size: -; j_call: TRBJ2-3; v_call: TRBV11-2; d_call: -; cdr3_nt: TGTGCCAGCAGCCCCGCGGGTGGGGAAACTATGAGGGCAGATACGCAGTATTTT; cdr3_aa: CASSPAGGETMRADTQYF
clone_size: few; j_call: TRBJ1-5; v_call: TRBV5-5; d_call: -; cdr3_nt: TGTGCCAGCAGCTTGACAGGCGATAGGTCGGCCCAGCATTTT; cdr3_aa: CASSLTGDRSAQHF
clone_size: -; j_call: TRBJ2-5; v_call: TRBV25-1; d_call: -; cdr3_nt: TGTGCCAGCAGTGGATATGGGGAACGGAAAGAGACCAAGTACTTC; cdr3_aa: CASSGYGERKETKYF
clone_size: -; j_call: TRBJ2-1; v_call: TRBV6-2/TRBV6-3; d_call: -; cdr3_nt: TGTGCCAGCAGTTACTCGCTCGGGGGAGTTTACAATGAGCAGTTCTTC; cdr3_aa: CASSYSLGGVYNEQFF
clone_size: few; j_call: TRBJ2-7; v_call: TRBV6-5; d_call: TRBD1; cdr3_nt: TGTGCCAGCAGAATCCAACCGGGACAGGGAGGCGAGCAGTACTTC; cdr3_aa: CASRIQPGQGGEQYF
clone_size: few; j_call: TRBJ2-3; v_call: TRBV7-2; d_call: -; cdr3_nt: TGTGCCAGCAGCGTTAGGGGTGTACCAGATACGCAGTATTTT; cdr3_aa: CASSVRGVPDTQYF
clone_size: -; j_call: TRBJ2-1; v_call: TRBV28; d_call: TRBD2; cdr3_nt: TGTGCCAGCATCGCGGGGGAGGAAGTCTGGGGGAATGAGCAGTTCTTC; cdr3_aa: CASIAGEEVWGNEQFF
clone_size: -; j_call: TRBJ1-5; v_call: TRBV19; d_call: -; cdr3_nt: TGTGCCAGTAGTATCGACAGGCGCCAGCCCCAGCATTTT; cdr3_aa: CASSIDRRQPQHF
clone_size: -; j_call: TRBJ2-7; v_call: TRBV3-1; d_call: -; cdr3_nt: TGTGCCAGCAGCCAAGATGGGGAATTTAGGACAGTCGACGAGCAGTACTTC; cdr3_aa: CASSQDGEFRTVDEQYF
clone_size: -; j_call: TRBJ2-6; v_call: TRBV7-2; d_call: -; cdr3_nt: TGTGCCAGCAGCTCGTCCACTGGGGCCAACGTCCTGACTTTC; cdr3_aa: CASSSSTGANVLTF
clone_size: once; j_call: TRBJ1-4; v_call: TRBV14; d_call: -; cdr3_nt: TGTGCCAGCGCCCGGGGGGGGAATGAAAAACTGTTTTTT; cdr3_aa: CASARGGNEKLFF
clone_size: many; j_call: TRBJ2-3; v_call: TRBV14; d_call: -; cdr3_nt: TGTGCCAGCAGCCCCAGACCCACAGATACGCAGTATTTT; cdr3_aa: CASSPRPTDTQYF